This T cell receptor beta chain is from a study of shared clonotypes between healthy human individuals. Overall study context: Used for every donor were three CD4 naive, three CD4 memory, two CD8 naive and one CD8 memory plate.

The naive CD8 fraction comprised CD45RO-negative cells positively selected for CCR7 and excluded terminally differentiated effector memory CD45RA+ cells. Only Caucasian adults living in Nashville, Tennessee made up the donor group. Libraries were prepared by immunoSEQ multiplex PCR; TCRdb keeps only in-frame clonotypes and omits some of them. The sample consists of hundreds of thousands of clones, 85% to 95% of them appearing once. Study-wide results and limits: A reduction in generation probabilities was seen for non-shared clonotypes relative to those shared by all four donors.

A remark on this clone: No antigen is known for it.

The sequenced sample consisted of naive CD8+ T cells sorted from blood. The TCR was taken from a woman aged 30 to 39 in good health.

The CDR3 loop reads CASSGGQRFLEPQHF. The DNA for the CDR3 is TGTGCCAGCAGTGGGGGACAGCGGTTCCTTGAGCCCCAGCATTTT. V and J are TRBV27 and TRBJ1-5; 7 positions agree with TRBD1. The length of the CDR3 is 15 residues. CDR1 and CDR2 from the germline V gene are MNHEY and SMNVEV (reference sequence). The V and J ends lost 5 bases and 8 bases, in that order; junction bases with no gene match: 12.